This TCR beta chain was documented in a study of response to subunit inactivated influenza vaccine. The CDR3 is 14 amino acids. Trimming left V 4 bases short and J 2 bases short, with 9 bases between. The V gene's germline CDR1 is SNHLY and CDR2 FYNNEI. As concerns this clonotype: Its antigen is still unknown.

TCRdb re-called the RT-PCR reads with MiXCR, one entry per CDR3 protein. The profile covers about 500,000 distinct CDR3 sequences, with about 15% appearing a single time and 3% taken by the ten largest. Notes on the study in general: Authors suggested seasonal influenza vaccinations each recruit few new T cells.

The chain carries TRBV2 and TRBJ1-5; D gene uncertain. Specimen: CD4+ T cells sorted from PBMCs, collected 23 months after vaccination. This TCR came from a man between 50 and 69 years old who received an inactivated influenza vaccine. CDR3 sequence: CASSGGGGNQPQHF. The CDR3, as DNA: TGTGCCAGCAGTGGTGGTGGGGGCAATCAGCCCCAGCATTTT.